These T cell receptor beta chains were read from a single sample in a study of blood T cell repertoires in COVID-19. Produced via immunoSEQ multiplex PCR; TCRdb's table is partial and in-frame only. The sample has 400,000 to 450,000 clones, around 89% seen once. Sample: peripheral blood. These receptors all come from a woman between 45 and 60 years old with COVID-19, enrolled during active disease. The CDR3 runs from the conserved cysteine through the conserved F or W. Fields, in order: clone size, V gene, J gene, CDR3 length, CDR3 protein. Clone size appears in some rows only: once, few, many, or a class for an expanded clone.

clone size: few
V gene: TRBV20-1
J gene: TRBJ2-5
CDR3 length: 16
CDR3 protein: CSASGASGGTQETQYF

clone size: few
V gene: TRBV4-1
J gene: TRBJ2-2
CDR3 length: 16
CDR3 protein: CASRKGQGAQTGELFF

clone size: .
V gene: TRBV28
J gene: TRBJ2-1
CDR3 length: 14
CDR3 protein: CASSTGTDWNEQFF

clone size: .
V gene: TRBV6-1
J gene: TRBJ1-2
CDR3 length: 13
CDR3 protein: CASRGQDNYGYTF

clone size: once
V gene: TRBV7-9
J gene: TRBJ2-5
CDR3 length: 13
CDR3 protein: CASSWWAEETQYF

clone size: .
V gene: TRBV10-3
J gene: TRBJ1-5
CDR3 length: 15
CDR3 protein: CAISESRGAEQPQHF

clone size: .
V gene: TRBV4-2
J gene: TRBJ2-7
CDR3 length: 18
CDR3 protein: CASSRGEGGTSVSYEQYF

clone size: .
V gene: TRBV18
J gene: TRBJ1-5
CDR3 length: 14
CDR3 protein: CASSPGRGGQPQHF

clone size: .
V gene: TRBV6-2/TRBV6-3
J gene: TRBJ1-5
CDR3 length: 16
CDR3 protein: CASSYWVREAEQPQHF

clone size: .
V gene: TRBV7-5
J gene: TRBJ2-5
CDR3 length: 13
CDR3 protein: CARRYRVKETQYF

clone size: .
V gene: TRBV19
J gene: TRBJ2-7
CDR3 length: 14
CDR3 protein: CASSIGSGSYEQYF

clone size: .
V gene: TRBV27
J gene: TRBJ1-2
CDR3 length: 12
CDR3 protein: CASIGPDYGYTF

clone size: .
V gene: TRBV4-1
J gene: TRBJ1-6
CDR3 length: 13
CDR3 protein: CASTTGIGSPLHF

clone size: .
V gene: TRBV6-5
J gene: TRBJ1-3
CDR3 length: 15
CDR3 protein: CASSYTLGAGNTIYF

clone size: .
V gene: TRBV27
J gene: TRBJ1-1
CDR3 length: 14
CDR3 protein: CASSSPRGVTEAFF

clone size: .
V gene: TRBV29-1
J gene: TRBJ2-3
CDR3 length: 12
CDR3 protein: CSVEVPVDTQYF

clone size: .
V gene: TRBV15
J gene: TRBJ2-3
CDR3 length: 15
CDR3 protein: CATSGGGPLTDTQYF

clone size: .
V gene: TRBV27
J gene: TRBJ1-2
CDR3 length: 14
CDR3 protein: CASNSRQGTDGYTF

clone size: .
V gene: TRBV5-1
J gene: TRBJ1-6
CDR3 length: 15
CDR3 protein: CASSPVGTGGSPLHF

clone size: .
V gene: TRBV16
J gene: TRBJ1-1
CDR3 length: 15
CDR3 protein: CASSEHRGVSTEAFF

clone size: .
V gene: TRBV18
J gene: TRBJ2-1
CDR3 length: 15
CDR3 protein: CASSPTGGKGNEQFF

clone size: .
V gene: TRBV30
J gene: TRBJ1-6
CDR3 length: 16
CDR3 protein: CAWSVYRSSYNSPLHF

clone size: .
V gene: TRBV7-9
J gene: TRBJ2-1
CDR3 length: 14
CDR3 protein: CASSISGGYNEQFF

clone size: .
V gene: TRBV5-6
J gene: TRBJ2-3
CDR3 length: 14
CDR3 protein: CASGAFGSTDTQYF

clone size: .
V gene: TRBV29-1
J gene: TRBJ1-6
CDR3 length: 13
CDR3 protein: CSVRTEINSPLHF

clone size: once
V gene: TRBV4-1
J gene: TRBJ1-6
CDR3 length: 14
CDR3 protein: CASSHLGDNSPLHF

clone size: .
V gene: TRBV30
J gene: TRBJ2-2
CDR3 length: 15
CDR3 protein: CAWSKDRGNTGELFF

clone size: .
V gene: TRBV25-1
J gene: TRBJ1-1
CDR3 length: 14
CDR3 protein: CASSLPGLNTEAFF

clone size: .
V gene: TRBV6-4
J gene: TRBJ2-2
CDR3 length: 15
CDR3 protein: CASSDSTSGAGELFF

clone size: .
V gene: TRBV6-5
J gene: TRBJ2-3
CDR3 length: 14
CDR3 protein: CASSRVREGGTQYF

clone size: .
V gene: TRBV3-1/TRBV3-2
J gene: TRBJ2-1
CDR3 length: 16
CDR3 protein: CASSQGRTGGYNEQFF

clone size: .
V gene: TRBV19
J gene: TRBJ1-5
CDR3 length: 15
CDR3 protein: CASREGTGGSQPQHF